This TCR beta chain is from a study of blood T cell repertoires in COVID-19. Study-wide background: Researchers got acute and convalescent COVID-19 samples from the United States, Italy and Spain.

In the original workflow: The assay estimated nucleated cells by amplifying reference gene primers. Measured with immunoSEQ multiplex PCR; TCRdb has only the in-frame clones, and not every one. V and J calls and clone size are copied from that table; D and trimming were computed from the DNA. The sample contains about 170,000 clones, approximately 85% of which appear only once. The germline gives CDR1 LNHDA, CDR2 SQIVND (reference sequence). V lost 5 bases and J lost 0; bases outside the gene matches: 4. The CDR3 length is 16 residues. A Seattle source enrolled patients during active infection and followed them longitudinally.

The specimen sequenced was peripheral blood. This sequence originates from a woman older than 75 with COVID-19, enrolled during active disease. The rearrangement links TRBV19 to TRBJ2-1; 10 bases map to TRBD2. CDR3 nucleotide sequence: TGTGCCAGTAGTTCCTCTAGCGGGAGCTCCTACAATGAGCAGTTCTTC. As protein: CASSSSSGSSYNEQFF.